This T cell receptor (beta chain) was obtained from a study of cytotoxic CD8 clonotypes in ibrutinib-treated CLL. Turning to the study itself: Treatment had run for a median around 12 months, range 6 to 36, when response samples were taken. Study-wide results and limits: Clonality went up at ibrutinib response and then declined back toward baseline at progression. Contraction or stability on treatment characterized the public clonotypes, which were uncommon.

Investigators sought sequencing depths of between 1 in 200,000 and 1 in 1 million T cells. The repertoire was sequenced with immunoSEQ multiplex PCR; TCRdb's copy has only in-frame clones and lacks some. There are tens of thousands of clones in the sample; 80% occur only once, and under 8.5% lies in the top ten. In the case of this clone: What it binds is unknown.

This CDR3 has 13 residues. V gave up 5 bases and J gave up 6 bases, with 11 bases separating them. Looked up from germline, CDR1 is MNHNS and CDR2 is SASEGT. This sample comprised PBMCs, obtained at disease progression, from a patient treated with ibrutinib. This receptor was taken from a human donor with chronic lymphocytic leukemia. This chain joins TRBV6-1 and TRBJ1-5; D may be TRBD1 (5 bases). The CDR3 nucleotides are TGTGCCAGCAGTTCCGGGACCTTTCAGCCCCAGCATTTT. Amino acids: CASSSGTFQPQHF.